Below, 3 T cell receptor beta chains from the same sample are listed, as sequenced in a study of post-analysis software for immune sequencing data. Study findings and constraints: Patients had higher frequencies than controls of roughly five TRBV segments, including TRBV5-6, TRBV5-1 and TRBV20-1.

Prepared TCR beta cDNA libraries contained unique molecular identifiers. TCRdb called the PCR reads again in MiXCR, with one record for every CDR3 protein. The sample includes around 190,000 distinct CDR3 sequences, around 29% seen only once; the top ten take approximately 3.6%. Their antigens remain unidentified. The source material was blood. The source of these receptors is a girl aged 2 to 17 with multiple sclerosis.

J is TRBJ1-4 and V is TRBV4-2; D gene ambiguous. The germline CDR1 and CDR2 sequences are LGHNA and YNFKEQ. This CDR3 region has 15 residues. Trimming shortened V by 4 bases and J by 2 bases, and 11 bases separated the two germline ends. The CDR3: CASSRQAGTNEKLFF. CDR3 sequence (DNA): TGTGCCAGCAGCCGTCAGGCCGGGACTAATGAAAAACTGTTTTTT.

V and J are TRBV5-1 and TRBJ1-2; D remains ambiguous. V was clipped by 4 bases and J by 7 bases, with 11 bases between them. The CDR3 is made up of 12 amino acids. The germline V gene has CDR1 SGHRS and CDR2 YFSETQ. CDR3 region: CASSLDKSGYTF. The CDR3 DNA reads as TGCGCCAGCAGCCTCGACAAAAGTGGCTACACCTTC.

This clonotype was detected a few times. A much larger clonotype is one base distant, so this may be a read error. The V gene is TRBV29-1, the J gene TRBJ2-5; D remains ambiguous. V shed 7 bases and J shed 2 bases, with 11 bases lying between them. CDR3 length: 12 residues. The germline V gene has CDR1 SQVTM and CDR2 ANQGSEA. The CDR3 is CSGHGLQETQYF. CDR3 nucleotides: TGCAGCGGTCATGGCCTACAAGAGACCCAGTACTTC.